What follows describes a single T cell receptor beta chain. This clone's antigen is unknown. No clone much larger than this one lies a single base away; base qualities are absent. The entry originates in a study of shared clonotypes between healthy human individuals (dated by TCRdb to the early 2020s). Study-level background: The cohort comprised two women and a few men aged 18 to 49 years. The study deeply sequenced blood TCR repertoires of about 5 healthy adults to estimate repertoire size and the extent of clonotype sharing between individuals. To increase sequencing depth and limit assay-specific biases, TCR repertoire library preparation and sequencing were carried out by different laboratories using diverse techniques. Per donor, leukapheresis produced somewhere between about 0.85 and 9.5 billion PBMCs.

Results and caveats for the whole study, not just this receptor: Based on pairwise subsampling, the degree of clonotype sharing among donors was expected to be affected by sequencing depth. Because the study included only a small number of donors, the genetic and exposure-history diversity represented was limited. Sampling was restricted to blood, and TCR repertoires in tissues likely differ from the TCR repertoires found in blood.

The germline V gene encodes CDR1 SQVTM and CDR2 ANQGSEA. The CDR3 starts with the cysteine, ends with the phenylalanine, and has 11 residues. Only CDR3 DNA remains: 33 bases, in frame from the first base. V is cut by 0 bases and J by 7 bases, and the space between the germline ends is 4 bases. The donors were healthy, HIV-negative adults with no recently reported acute infections or vaccinations. Only Caucasian adults living in Nashville, Tennessee, USA were represented among the donors. In the unsorted samples, 87 million or so PBMCs were counted, and genomic DNA was extracted using the QIAamp DNA Blood Mini kit. Blood was collected by leukapheresis, and PBMCs were isolated by Ficoll-Histopaque density gradient centrifugation and then cryopreserved in liquid nitrogen vapor phase. Using the deep immunoSEQ assay, multiplex PCR amplified TCR CDR3 regions from genomic DNA. For each cell subset, the extracted genomic DNA was distributed evenly across all wells of several immunoSEQ 96-well plates, and each plate served as one replicate. For unsorted PBMC, 300 ng of genomic DNA, equivalent to about 32,000 T cell genomes, went into each replicate PCR. Genomic DNA from unsorted PBMC was sequenced over ten immunoSEQ deep assay plates. The purified libraries were quantified using a Qubit 3.0 fluorometer, sized with a Bioanalyzer 2100, and then quantified again using the KAPA Library Quantification kit. Every immunoSEQ 96-well plate was sequenced on a dedicated single-read 150-cycle Illumina NextSeq 550 flow cell. The authors' pipeline ran thus. Because only junctional sequences without quality scores were contained in the immunoSEQ output, filtering matching that applied to full-length reads could not be performed. Sequences were annotated with PyIR, a Python wrapper for IgBLAST v1.9, using IMGT germline references to assign V/J genes and CDR3. Reads were removed for weak V/J assignments (E-value above 1e-6), missing CDR3, stop codons, out-of-frame junctions, or ambiguous translated residues. A V3J clonotype was defined by an identical inferred V gene, J gene, and CDR3 amino acid sequence. Percentage overlap between repertoires was calculated by dividing the number of shared unique clonotypes by the size of the smaller repertoire. Three approaches were used to assess repertoire richness: RTK rarefaction, the Chao1 estimator, and Recon v2.1 estimates of unobserved clonotypes. TCRdb's version of the immuneACCESS table is confined to in-frame rearrangements and falls short of the full clone set. An unresolved V gene accounts for under half of the shortfall where checked; the remainder is of unknown origin. The V and J calls and the clone size are those of that table, but D and trimming were determined from the DNA. The table for this sample lists about 500,000 clones; approximately 80% of them were counted only once. Around 12% of the sample is held by the ten biggest clonotypes.

The sequenced sample was PBMCs. The chain couples TRBV29-1 to TRBJ2-1, with the D gene too uncertain to name. The source is a woman between 40 and 50 years old in good health. Some clones in this sample may be carry-over from other donors' samples. The DNA sequence is as follows: TGCAGCGTTGAAGAGAAAAATGAGCAGTTCTTC. Protein translation: CSVEEKNEQFF.